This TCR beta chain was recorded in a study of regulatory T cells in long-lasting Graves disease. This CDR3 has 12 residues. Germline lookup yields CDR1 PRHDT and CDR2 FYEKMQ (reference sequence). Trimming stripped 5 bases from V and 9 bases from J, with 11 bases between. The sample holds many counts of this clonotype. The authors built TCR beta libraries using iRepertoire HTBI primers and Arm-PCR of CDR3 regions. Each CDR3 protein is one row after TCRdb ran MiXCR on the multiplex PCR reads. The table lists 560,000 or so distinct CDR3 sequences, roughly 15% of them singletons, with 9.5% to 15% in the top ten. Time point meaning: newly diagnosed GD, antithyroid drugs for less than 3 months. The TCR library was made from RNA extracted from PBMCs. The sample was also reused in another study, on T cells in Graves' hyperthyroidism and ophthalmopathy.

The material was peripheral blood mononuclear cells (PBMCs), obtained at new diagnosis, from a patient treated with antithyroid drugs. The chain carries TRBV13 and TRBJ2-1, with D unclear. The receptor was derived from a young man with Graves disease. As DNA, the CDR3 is TGTGCCAGCAGCGGGGTAGTCGGTGAGCAGTTCTTC. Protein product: CASSGVVGEQFF.